This T cell receptor beta chain derives from a study of blood T cell repertoires in COVID-19. Study background: PBMCs, B-cell-depleted T cells, or T cells provided the cDNA or gDNA that made up the material.

The CDR3 covers 17 residues. The germline gives CDR1 SNHLY, CDR2 FYNNEI. The V segment lost 5 bases and the J segment 6 bases; nucleotides outside the gene matches: 8. How the authors handled the data: The authors estimated nucleated cell counts from reference gene primer amplification. Sequenced by immunoSEQ multiplex PCR; TCRdb stores in-frame clones only, minus some. From that table come the V and J calls and clone size; the DNA was used to work out D and trimming. The sample holds more than 100,000 clones, around 90% seen once. The chain links TRBV2 to TRBJ2-4; 15 positions match TRBD2. The origin of this receptor is a middle-aged man in a cohort sampled during active COVID-19. The sequenced material came from peripheral blood. The CDR3 nucleotides are TGTGCCAGCAGTCGGACTAGCGGGGGGGCCCTGGGAAACATTCAGTACTTC. Protein: CASSRTSGGALGNIQYF. Using reference TRBV2 and TRBJ2-4 for the parts outside the CDR3, the full variable domain is EPEVTQTPSHQVTQMGQEVILRCVPISNHLYFYWYRQILGQKVEFLVSFYNNEISEKSEIFDDQFSVERPDGSNFTLKIRSTKLEDSAMYFCASSRTSGGALGNIQYFGAGTRLSVL.